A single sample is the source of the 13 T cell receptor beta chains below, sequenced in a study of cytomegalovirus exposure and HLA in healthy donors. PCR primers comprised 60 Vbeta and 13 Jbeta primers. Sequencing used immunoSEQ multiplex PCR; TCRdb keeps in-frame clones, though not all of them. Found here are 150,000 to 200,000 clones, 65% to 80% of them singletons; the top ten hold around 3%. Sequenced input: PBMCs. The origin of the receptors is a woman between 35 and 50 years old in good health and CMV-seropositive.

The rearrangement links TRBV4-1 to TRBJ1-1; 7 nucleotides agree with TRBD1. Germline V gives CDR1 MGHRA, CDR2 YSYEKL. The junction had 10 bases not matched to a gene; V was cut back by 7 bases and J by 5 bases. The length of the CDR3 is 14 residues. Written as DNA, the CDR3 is TGCGCCAGCAAAGTGACAGGGATGTGGACTGAAGCTTTCTTT. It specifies CASKVTGMWTEAFF.

The CDR3 bases are TGTGCCAGCAGCTCCGACATTTACCAAGAGACCCAGTACTTC. The encoded protein is CASSSDIYQETQYF. The rearrangement uses TRBV7-9 and TRBJ2-5, with D uncertain. CDR3 size: 14 residues. Germline CDR1 reads SEHNR; CDR2 reads FQNEAQ (reference sequence). V shed 4 bases and J shed 0 bases, with 9 bases lying between them.

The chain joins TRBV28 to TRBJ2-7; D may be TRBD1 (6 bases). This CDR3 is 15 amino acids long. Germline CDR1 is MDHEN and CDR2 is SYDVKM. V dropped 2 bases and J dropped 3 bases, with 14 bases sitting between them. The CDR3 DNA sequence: TGTGCCAGCAGTTTAGTAGGGACATCCCTCTACGAGCAGTACTTC. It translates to CASSLVGTSLYEQYF.

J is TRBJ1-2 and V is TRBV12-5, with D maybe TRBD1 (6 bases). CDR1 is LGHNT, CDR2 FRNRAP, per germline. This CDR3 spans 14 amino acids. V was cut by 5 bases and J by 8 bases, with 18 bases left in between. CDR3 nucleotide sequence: TGTGCTAGTGGTGCGTTACAGGGCTCGAGAGGCTACACCTTC. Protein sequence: CASGALQGSRGYTF.

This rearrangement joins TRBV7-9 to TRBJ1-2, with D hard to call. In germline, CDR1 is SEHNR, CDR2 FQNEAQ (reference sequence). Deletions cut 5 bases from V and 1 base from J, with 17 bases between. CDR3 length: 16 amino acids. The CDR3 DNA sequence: TGTGCCAGCAGCCGCTTGCGACCAGGTATTAACTATGGCTACACCTTC. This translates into CASSRLRPGINYGYTF.

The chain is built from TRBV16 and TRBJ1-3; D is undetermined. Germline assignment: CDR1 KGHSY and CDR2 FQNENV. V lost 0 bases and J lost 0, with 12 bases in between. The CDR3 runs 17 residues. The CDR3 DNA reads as TGTGCCAGCAGCCAATCGGGCGGCGGGAGCTCTGGAAACACCATATATTTT. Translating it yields CASSQSGGGSSGNTIYF.

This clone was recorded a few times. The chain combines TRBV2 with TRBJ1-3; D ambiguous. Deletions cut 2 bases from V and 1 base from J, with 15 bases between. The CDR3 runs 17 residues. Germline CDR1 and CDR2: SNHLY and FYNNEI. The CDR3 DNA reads TGTGCCAGCAGTGAATACCGACGGAGTAGATCTGGAAACACCATATATTTT. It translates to CASSEYRRSRSGNTIYF.

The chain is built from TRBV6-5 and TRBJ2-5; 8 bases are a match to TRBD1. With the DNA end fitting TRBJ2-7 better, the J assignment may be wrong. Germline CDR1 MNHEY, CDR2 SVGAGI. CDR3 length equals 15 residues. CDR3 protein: CASSKRTGFVGEQYF. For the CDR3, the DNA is TGTGCCAGCAGCAAACGGACAGGGTTCGTAGGCGAGCAGTACTTC.

CDR3 nucleotide sequence: TGTGCCAGCAGCTTGGCCCCACTTAACTACGAGCAGTACTTC. Translating it yields CASSLAPLNYEQYF. The rearrangement joins TRBV5-6 to TRBJ2-7, with D hard to call. CDR1 and CDR2 from the germline V gene are SGHDT and YYEEEE. The CDR3 covers 14 residues. Trimming removed 0 bases from V and 3 bases from J, with 10 bases in between.

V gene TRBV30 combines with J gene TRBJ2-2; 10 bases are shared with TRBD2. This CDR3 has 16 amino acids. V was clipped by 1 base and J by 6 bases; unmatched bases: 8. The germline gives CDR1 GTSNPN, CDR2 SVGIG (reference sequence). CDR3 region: CAWSGGAGGPPGELFF. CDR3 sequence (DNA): TGTGCCTGGAGTGGGGGAGCGGGAGGGCCTCCCGGGGAGCTGTTTTTT.

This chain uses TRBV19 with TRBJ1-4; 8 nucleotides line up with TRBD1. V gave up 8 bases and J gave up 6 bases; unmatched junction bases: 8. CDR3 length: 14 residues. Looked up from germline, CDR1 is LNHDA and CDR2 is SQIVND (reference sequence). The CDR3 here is CASYPGQDDEKLFF. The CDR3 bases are TGTGCCAGTTACCCGGGACAGGATGATGAAAAACTGTTTTTT.

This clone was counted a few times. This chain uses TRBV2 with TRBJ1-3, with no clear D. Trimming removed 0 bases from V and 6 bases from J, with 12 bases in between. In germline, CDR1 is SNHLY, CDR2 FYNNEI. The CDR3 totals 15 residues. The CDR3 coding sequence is TGTGCCAGCAGTGAAGCTCTAACGGGGATAAACACCATATATTTT. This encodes CASSEALTGINTIYF.

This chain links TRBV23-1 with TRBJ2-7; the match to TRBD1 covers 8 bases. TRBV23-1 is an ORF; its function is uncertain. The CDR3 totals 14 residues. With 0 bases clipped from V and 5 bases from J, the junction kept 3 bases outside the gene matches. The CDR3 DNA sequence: TGCGCCAGCAGTCAATCCGCCAGGGGGCACGAGCAGTACTTC. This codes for CASSQSARGHEQYF.